Presented here are 28 T cell receptor beta chains from one specimen sequenced in a study of shared clonotypes between healthy human individuals. Sequencing was performed with immunoSEQ multiplex PCR; in TCRdb, only in-frame clones are kept and a portion is missing. The data show under 1,100,000 clones, about 80% seen once. The sample consisted of memory CD4+ T cells from PBMCs. Subset defined: CD45RA-negative fraction. The origin of the receptors is a man between 18 and 29 years old in good health. Some clones in this sample may be carry-over from other donors' samples.

This chain connects TRBV7-2 to TRBJ2-5, with 10 bases aligning to TRBD2. The CDR3 is made up of 16 amino acids. Germline V lookup: CDR1 SGHTA, CDR2 FQGNSA. V gave up 3 bases and J gave up 1 base; unmatched junction bases: 5. CDR3 loop: CASSFGLAVSQETQYF. The CDR3 DNA reads as TGTGCCAGCAGCTTCGGACTAGCGGTATCCCAAGAGACCCAGTACTTC.

V and J are TRBV29-1 and TRBJ1-2; 8 nucleotides align to TRBD1. The ends lost 3 bases at V and 7 bases at J; junction bases unmatched: 16. Germline V gene sequence: CDR1 SQVTM, CDR2 ANQGSEA. The CDR3 spans 16 residues. DNA of the CDR3: TGCAGCGTTGACTATACGACAGGGGAGTTTAAGGGTGGCTACACCTTC. This codes for CSVDYTTGEFKGGYTF.

This chain's CDR3 is CATRIGGKETQYF. The CDR3 coding sequence is TGTGCCACCAGGATCGGGGGGAAAGAGACCCAGTACTTC. The rearrangement joins TRBV6-1 to TRBJ2-5; 7 nucleotides line up with TRBD2. CDR3 size: 13 residues. Germline lookup yields CDR1 MNHNS and CDR2 SASEGT. The junction had 8 bases not matched to a gene; V was cut back by 10 bases and J by 3 bases.

The chain couples TRBV11-2 to TRBJ1-2, with D perhaps TRBD1 (6 bases). V was trimmed by 3 bases and J by 3 bases, leaving 8 bases between them. There are 13 residues in the CDR3. Germline V CDR1 and CDR2: SGHAT, FQNNGV. DNA for the CDR3: TGTGCCAGCAGCTTCCACAGGGACTATGGCTACACCTTC. Protein sequence: CASSFHRDYGYTF. The whole variable domain, remainder taken from reference TRBV11-2 and TRBJ1-2, is EAGVAQSPRYKIIEKRQSVAFWCNPISGHATLYWYQQILGQGPKLLIQFQNNGVVDDSQLPKDRFSAERLKGVDSTLKIQPAKLEDSAVYLCASSFHRDYGYTFGSGTRLTVV.

The rearrangement joins TRBV5-1 to TRBJ2-3; no reliable D call. The CDR3 contains 14 residues. Germline CDR1 reads SGHRS; CDR2 reads YFSETQ. V was shortened by 4 bases and J by 3 bases, with 12 bases between the two germline ends. CDR3 DNA sequence: TGCGCCAGCAGCCTTCCCCCGGAGACAGATACGCAGTATTTT. The encoded protein is CASSLPPETDTQYF.

The CDR3 nucleotides read TGTGCCAGCTCACGTGGGGGCGGCGAAAAACTGTTTTTT. Its protein is CASSRGGGEKLFF. The rearrangement uses TRBV18 and TRBJ1-4; TRBD1 might be the D (6 bases). CDR1 KGHSH and CDR2 LQKENI come from the germline V gene. Deletions cut 4 bases from V and 8 bases from J, with 11 bases between. The CDR3 length is 13 residues.

DNA for the CDR3: TGTGCCAGCAGCTTGACGGCTAGCGGGAGACAGACCGGGGAGCTGTTTTTT. It is translated as CASSLTASGRQTGELFF. The chain is built from TRBV11-2 and TRBJ2-2; 10 bases map to TRBD2. In germline, CDR1 is SGHAT, CDR2 FQNNGV. Germline trimming cut 3 bases from V and 5 bases from J; bases unmatched to any gene: 9. The CDR3 covers 17 residues.

This clone turned up a few times. The genes are TRBV2 and TRBJ1-6, with D perhaps matching TRBD1 (6 bases). Germline-derived CDR1 and CDR2 are SNHLY and FYNNEI. CDR3 length: 14 residues. Deletions cut 5 bases from V and 6 bases from J, with 11 bases between. The CDR3 region is CASSSGTPNSPLHF. In DNA, the CDR3 is TGTGCCAGCAGTAGCGGGACACCTAATTCACCCCTCCACTTT.

The chain has TRBV4-1 and TRBJ2-5; weak D call: TRBD2 (5 bases). CDR1 is MGHRA and CDR2 is YSYEKL in the germline V gene. The CDR3 is 16 residues long. V shed 3 bases and J shed 5 bases, with 19 bases lying between them. Here the CDR3 reads CASSHGEGVGVETQYF. DNA of the CDR3: TGCGCCAGCAGCCACGGAGAGGGTGTGGGAGTTGAGACCCAGTACTTC.

This clone was counted only a few times. The chain couples TRBV16 to TRBJ1-4; D remains ambiguous. Germline loops: CDR1 KGHSY, CDR2 FQNENV. The ends were cut back, 4 bases at V and 0 bases at J, with 9 bases in the middle. This CDR3 spans 15 amino acids. The CDR3 reads CASSRRFATNEKLFF. The CDR3 DNA reads as TGTGCCAGCAGCCGACGTTTTGCAACTAATGAAAAACTGTTTTTT.

The chain recombines TRBV28 with TRBJ2-2; D remains ambiguous. Germline-derived CDR1 and CDR2 are MDHEN and SYDVKM. With 3 bases removed from V and 12 bases from J, the gap between germline ends came to 11 bases. The CDR3 is made up of 12 amino acids. The CDR3 nucleotides read TGTGCCAGCAGTTTCGACACCCGTAAGCTGTTTTTT. It is translated as CASSFDTRKLFF. Full variable domain (remainder filled in from reference TRBV28 and TRBJ2-2): DVKVTQSSRYLVKRTGEKVFLECVQDMDHENMFWYRQDPGLGLRLIYFSYDVKMKEKGDIPEGYSVSREKKERFSLILESASTNQTSMYLCASSFDTRKLFFGEGSRLTVL.

The V call is TRBV2, the J call TRBJ2-7, with D perhaps matching TRBD1 (5 bases). This CDR3 is built from 11 residues. V was trimmed by 8 bases and J by 6 bases, leaving 11 bases between them. Germline V CDR1 and CDR2: SNHLY, FYNNEI. DNA of the CDR3: TGTGCCAGCTCTAGGGGCCCCGAGCAGTACTTC. This translates into CASSRGPEQYF.

The chain recombines TRBV7-2 with TRBJ1-1, with D perhaps TRBD1 (5 bases). The CDR3 has 13 residues. Germline V gene sequence: CDR1 SGHTA, CDR2 FQGNSA. V was trimmed by 5 bases and J by 3 bases, leaving 10 bases between them. CDR3 amino acids: CASSTGAYTEAFF. CDR3 DNA sequence: TGTGCCAGCAGCACAGGAGCTTACACTGAAGCTTTCTTT.

The chain couples TRBV2 to TRBJ1-4; tentatively, D is TRBD1 (5 bases). The CDR3 totals 12 residues. The V end lost 8 bases, the J end lost 5 bases, and 9 bases lay between the germline ends. The germline CDR1 and CDR2 sequences are SNHLY and FYNNEI. The CDR3 coding sequence is TGTGCCAGCCGGGACGACAATGAAAAACTGTTTTTT. Amino acid sequence: CASRDDNEKLFF.

The chain joins TRBV2 to TRBJ2-7; 8 nucleotides line up with TRBD1. CDR1 is SNHLY, CDR2 FYNNEI, per germline. This CDR3 has 15 amino acids. Losses at the gene ends were 4 bases for V and 5 bases for J; bases not matched to a gene: 10. CDR3 amino acids: CASSVLGTGLDEQYF. CDR3 nucleotides: TGTGCCAGCAGTGTTTTGGGGACAGGCCTTGACGAGCAGTACTTC.

This clone was seen once. The chain has TRBV5-3 and TRBJ2-7; 7 bases are a match to TRBD2. TRBV5-3 is an ORF, with its function uncertain. Trimming removed 8 bases from V and 6 bases from J; junction bases left unmatched: 14. CDR3 length: 14 amino acids. The CDR3 reads CARPEGGNPCEQYF. CDR3 DNA: TGTGCCAGGCCCGAGGGAGGGAACCCTTGCGAGCAGTACTTC.

V is TRBV5-1 and J is TRBJ2-7; 12 bases agree with TRBD2. Trimming cost V 0 bases and J 3 bases; bases outside gene matches: 25. Per the germline V gene, CDR1 is SGHRS and CDR2 is YFSETQ. This CDR3 contains 23 residues. The CDR3 region is CASSLDPFVASGRAFSEDYEQYF. DNA for the CDR3: TGCGCCAGCAGCTTGGACCCTTTTGTTGCTAGCGGGAGGGCCTTCTCTGAGGACTACGAGCAGTACTTC. Supplemented by reference TRBV5-1 and TRBJ2-7, the full variable domain reads KAGVTQTPRYLIKTRGQQVTLSCSPISGHRSVSWYQQTPGQGLQFLFEYFSETQRNKGNFPGRFSGRQFSNSRSEMNVSTLELGDSALYLCASSLDPFVASGRAFSEDYEQYFGPGTRLTVT.

In its sample, this clone was seen a few times. The rearrangement joins TRBV2 to TRBJ2-5; no clear D. The last part of the DNA fits TRBJ2-7 better; the J call may be wrong. In germline, CDR1 is SNHLY, CDR2 FYNNEI. The CDR3 spans 12 residues. As DNA, the CDR3 is TGTGCCAGCAGTTTTAGCTCCTACGAGCAGTACTTC. Protein: CASSFSSYEQYF.

On this clone: This may arise from a read error, as a much more abundant clone is one base away. The genes are TRBV2 and TRBJ2-3, with 14 bases identical to TRBD2. CDR3 length: 16 residues. Looked up from germline, CDR1 is SNHLY and CDR2 is FYNNEI. J lost 2 bases, V lost 5 bases, and 3 bases had no gene match. CDR3 sequence reads: CASSPGLAGDTDTQYF. The CDR3 nucleotides read TGTGCCAGCAGTCCGGGACTAGCGGGAGACACAGATACGCAGTATTTT.

This clone was counted between two and nine times. The V and J genes are TRBV9 and TRBJ1-1, with 9 bases aligning to TRBD1. J gave up 1 base and V 3 bases, and 4 bases lay outside the gene matches. This CDR3 region has 15 residues. Germline loops: CDR1 SGDLS, CDR2 YYNGEE. The CDR3 sequence is CASSAPDRGNTEAFF. DNA for the CDR3: TGTGCCAGCAGCGCACCGGACAGGGGGAACACTGAAGCTTTCTTT.

The chain has TRBV27 and TRBJ1-4; no firm D call. V was cut by 6 bases and J by 5 bases, with 19 bases left in between. CDR1 and CDR2 from the germline V gene are MNHEY and SMNVEV (reference sequence). CDR3 size: 16 residues. CDR3 nucleotides: TGTGCCAGCAGCCAACAGCCTCTCCGGGGAAATGAAAAACTGTTTTTT. Protein sequence: CASSQQPLRGNEKLFF.

The chain joins TRBV5-6 to TRBJ2-2; D gene unclear. The CDR3 runs to 14 residues. Trimming took 4 bases from V and 6 from J, leaving 13 bases between them. Germline CDR1 reads SGHDT; CDR2 reads YYEEEE. As DNA, the CDR3 is TGTGCCAGCAGCCCACCCCATCTCCCCGGGGAGCTGTTTTTT. Translation: CASSPPHLPGELFF.

The chain employs TRBV19 and TRBJ2-5; tentatively, D is TRBD1 (7 bases). Between the trimmed V and J ends, which lost 6 bases and 5 bases, there was a span of 19 bases. Looked up from germline, CDR1 is LNHDA and CDR2 is SQIVND (reference sequence). The CDR3 runs to 15 residues. The CDR3 DNA reads as TGTGCCAGTAGGGCGGGGCAGGGGGTTCGGGAGACCCAGTACTTC. This sequence encodes CASRAGQGVRETQYF. Supplemented by reference TRBV19 and TRBJ2-5, the full variable domain reads DGGITQSPKYLFRKEGQNVTLSCEQNLNHDAMYWYRQDPGQGLRLIYYSQIVNDFQKGDIAEGYSVSREKKESFPLTVTSAQKNPTAFYLCASRAGQGVRETQYFGPGTRLLVL.

V usage is TRBV5-1 and J usage is TRBJ2-7; D unresolved. The germline gives CDR1 SGHRS, CDR2 YFSETQ. V lost 3 bases, J lost 4 bases, and 8 bases lay in between. This CDR3 contains 12 residues. The CDR3 loop is CASSWRPYEQYF. DNA of the CDR3: TGCGCCAGCAGCTGGCGGCCTTACGAGCAGTACTTC.

This chain connects TRBV28 to TRBJ2-2; 7 positions agree with TRBD1. The CDR3 runs 14 residues. V lost 7 bases and J lost 3; bases outside the gene matches: 5. Germline V gene data show CDR1 as MDHEN and CDR2 as SYDVKM. This CDR3 is CASTGTADTGELFF. CDR3 DNA: TGTGCCAGCACTGGGACAGCCGACACCGGGGAGCTGTTTTTT.

Many counts were recorded for this clone. The CDR3 reads CAISEIDRTGINYGYTF. CDR3 nucleotides: TGTGCCATCAGTGAGATAGATAGGACAGGGATTAACTATGGCTACACCTTC. This rearrangement joins TRBV10-3 to TRBJ1-2; the match to TRBD1 covers 8 bases. The germline V gene has CDR1 ENHRY and CDR2 SYGVKD. The V and J ends lost 2 bases and 1 base, in that order; junction bases with no gene match: 9. This CDR3 is built from 17 residues.

The chain carries TRBV7-8 and TRBJ2-7; D unresolved. Per germline, CDR1 SGHVS and CDR2 FQNEAQ. The CDR3 contains 13 residues. The V end was cut by 0 bases, the J end by 6 bases, with 9 bases between. The DNA of the CDR3 is TGTGCCAGCAGCTTAGCGGGCGGACGCGAGCAGTACTTC. Translating it yields CASSLAGGREQYF.

A word on this clone: The sample holds other DNA sequences that translate to the same CDR3. The genes are TRBV7-2 and TRBJ2-7; 7 nucleotides line up with TRBD1. Germline CDR1 SGHTA, CDR2 FQGNSA. V shed 5 bases and J 3 bases; nucleotides not matched to a gene: 7. This CDR3 spans 14 amino acids. CDR3 DNA: TGTGCCAGCAGCCCGAGGGACAGATTCTACGAGCAGTACTTC. Translation: CASSPRDRFYEQYF.